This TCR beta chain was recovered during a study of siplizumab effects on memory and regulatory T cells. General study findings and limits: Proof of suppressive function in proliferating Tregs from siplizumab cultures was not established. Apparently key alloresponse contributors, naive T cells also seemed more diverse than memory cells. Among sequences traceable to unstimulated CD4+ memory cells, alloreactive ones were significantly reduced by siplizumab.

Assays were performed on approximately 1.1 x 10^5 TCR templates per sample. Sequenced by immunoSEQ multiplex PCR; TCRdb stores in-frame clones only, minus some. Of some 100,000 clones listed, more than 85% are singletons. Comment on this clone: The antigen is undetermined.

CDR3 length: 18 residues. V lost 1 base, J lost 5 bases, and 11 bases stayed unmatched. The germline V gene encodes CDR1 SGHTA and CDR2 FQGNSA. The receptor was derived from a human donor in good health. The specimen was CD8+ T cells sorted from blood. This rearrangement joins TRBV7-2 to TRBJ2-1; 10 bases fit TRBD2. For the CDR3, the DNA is TGTGCCAGCAGCTTAGTCGTTAGTGTAGCGGGGGGAAACAATGAGCAGTTCTTC. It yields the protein CASSLVVSVAGGNNEQFF. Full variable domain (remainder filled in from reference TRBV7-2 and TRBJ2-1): GAGVSQSPSNKVTEKGKDVELRCDPISGHTALYWYRQSLGQGLEFLIYFQGNSAPDKSGLPSDRFSAERTGGSVSTLTIQRTQQEDSAVYLCASSLVVSVAGGNNEQFFGPGTRLTVL.